The subject of this entry is one TCR beta chain. What it binds is not known. Primers included in the PCR were 60 Vbeta and 13 Jbeta primers. Generated by immunoSEQ multiplex PCR, the TCRdb table keeps only in-frame clones and is missing some. Among some 110,000 clones listed, roughly three quarters were seen once. The data belong to a study of cytomegalovirus exposure and HLA in healthy donors. Study results and caveats: Relative to equally common others, HLA-associated TCR beta chains showed greater clonal expansion in a later analysis.

The material sequenced was PBMCs. The clonotype comes from a young man in good health and CMV-seronegative.

The CDR3 reads CASSPGQAGGEKLFF. The CDR3 region has the DNA TGTGCCAGCAGCCCCGGACAGGCGGGTGGAGAAAAACTGTTTTTT. This chain links TRBV7-9 with TRBJ1-4, with 7 positions matching TRBD1. In germline, CDR1 is SEHNR, CDR2 FQNEAQ (reference sequence). V lost 5 bases to trimming and J lost 8 bases; unmatched junction nucleotides: 11. The CDR3 totals 15 residues.